The 6 T cell receptor beta chains given below trace back to one sample, sequenced in a study of T-cell reconstitution after alpha-beta-depleted transplantation in children. Unique molecular identifiers were used in preparing the TCRbeta library. TCRdb itself ran the PCR reads through MiXCR, one entry per CDR3 protein. Here the sample spans 350,000 to 450,000 distinct CDR3 sequences, less than 15% being singletons. Sample: PBMCs, taken from the stem cell graft. The receptors here all came from a human donor who donated a stem cell graft to a child with Fanconi anemia.

The table lists this clonotype with a few counts. The chain joins TRBV29-1 to TRBJ1-1, with D possibly being TRBD1 (6 bases). The germline V and J ends were trimmed by 3 bases and 0 bases, with 8 bases remaining between them. The CDR3 length is 13 residues. Per the germline V gene, CDR1 is SQVTM and CDR2 is ANQGSEA. The CDR3, as DNA: TGCAGCGTTGAGGACAGTATGAACACTGAAGCTTTCTTT. Protein: CSVEDSMNTEAFF.

J is TRBJ2-1 and V is TRBV2; D perhaps matches TRBD2 (6 bases). The CDR3 loop spans 16 amino acids. Germline loops: CDR1 SNHLY, CDR2 FYNNEI. Between the trimmed V and J ends, which lost 6 bases and 1 base, there was a span of 16 bases. The CDR3 spells CASSEIGSGSYNEQFF. As DNA, the CDR3 is TGTGCCAGCAGCGAGATAGGGAGCGGGTCCTACAATGAGCAGTTCTTC. Full variable domain (missing parts from reference TRBV2 and TRBJ2-1): EPEVTQTPSHQVTQMGQEVILRCVPISNHLYFYWYRQILGQKVEFLVSFYNNEISEKSEIFDDQFSVERPDGSNFTLKIRSTKLEDSAMYFCASSEIGSGSYNEQFFGPGTRLTVL.

This clonotype has just a few counts. This sequence joins TRBV11-2 and TRBJ2-2, with D tentatively TRBD1 (6 bases). This CDR3 has 16 residues. Trimming took 5 bases from V and 1 from J, leaving 14 bases between them. Looked up from germline, CDR1 is SGHAT and CDR2 is FQNNGV. This chain's CDR3 is CASSARTVLNTGELFF. The CDR3 nucleotides are TGTGCCAGCAGCGCCCGGACAGTACTGAACACCGGGGAGCTGTTTTTT.

The chain couples TRBV19 to TRBJ2-1; 9 bases match TRBD1. The V gene's germline CDR1 is LNHDA and CDR2 SQIVND (reference sequence). The CDR3 consists of 15 residues. The junction had 8 bases not matched to a gene; V was cut back by 5 bases and J by 6 bases. The chain's CDR3 is CASSSTSQGANEQFF. The CDR3, as DNA: TGTGCCAGTAGTTCTACTTCACAGGGGGCCAATGAGCAGTTCTTC.

This clonotype was found many times. The chain combines TRBV29-1 with TRBJ1-4; TRBD1 agrees at 8 bases. From germline, CDR1 is SQVTM and CDR2 ANQGSEA. Trimming took 5 bases from V and 7 from J; bases not matched to a gene: 3. The CDR3 is made up of 12 amino acids. DNA of the CDR3: TGCAGCGTTTCAGGGGGCGGTGAAAAACTGTTTTTT. This gives the protein CSVSGGGEKLFF.

This clonotype has ten or more counts. This chain joins TRBV7-9 and TRBJ1-4; D might be TRBD1 (5 bases). Trimming took off 5 bases at V and 8 bases at J, with 12 bases between the two ends. The CDR3 is made up of 13 amino acids. Germline-derived CDR1 and CDR2 are SEHNR and FQNEAQ (reference sequence). The CDR3 loop is CASSVRGNEKLFF. CDR3 sequence (DNA): TGTGCCAGCAGCGTACGGGGGAACGAAAAACTGTTTTTT.